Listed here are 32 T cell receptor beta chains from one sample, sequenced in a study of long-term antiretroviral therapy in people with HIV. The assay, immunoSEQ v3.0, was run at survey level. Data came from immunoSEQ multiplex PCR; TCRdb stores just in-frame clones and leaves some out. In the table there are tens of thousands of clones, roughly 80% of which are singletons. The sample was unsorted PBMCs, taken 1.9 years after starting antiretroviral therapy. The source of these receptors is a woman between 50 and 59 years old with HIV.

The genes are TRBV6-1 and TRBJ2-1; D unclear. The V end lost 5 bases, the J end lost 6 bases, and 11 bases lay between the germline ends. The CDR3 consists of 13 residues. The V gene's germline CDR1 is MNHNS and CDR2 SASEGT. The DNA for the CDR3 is TGTGCCAGCAGTCTCCCCCCATCCAATGAGCAGTTCTTC. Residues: CASSLPPSNEQFF.

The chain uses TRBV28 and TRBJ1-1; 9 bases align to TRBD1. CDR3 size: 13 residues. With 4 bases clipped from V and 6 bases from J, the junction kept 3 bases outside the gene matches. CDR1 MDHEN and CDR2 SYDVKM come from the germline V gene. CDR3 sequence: CASSSDRGSEAFF. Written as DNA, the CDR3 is TGTGCCAGCAGTTCGGACAGGGGCTCTGAAGCTTTCTTT.

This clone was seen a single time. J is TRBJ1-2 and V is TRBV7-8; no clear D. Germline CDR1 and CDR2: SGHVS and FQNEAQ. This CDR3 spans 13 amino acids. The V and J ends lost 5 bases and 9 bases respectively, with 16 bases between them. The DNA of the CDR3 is TGTGCCAGCAGCCCTCGCGCTAAGCAGAGCTACACCTTC. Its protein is CASSPRAKQSYTF.

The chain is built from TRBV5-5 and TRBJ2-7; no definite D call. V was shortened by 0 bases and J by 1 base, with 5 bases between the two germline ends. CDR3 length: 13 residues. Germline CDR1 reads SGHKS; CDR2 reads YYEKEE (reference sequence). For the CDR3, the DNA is TGTGCCAGCAGCTTGGACATTTCCTACGAGCAGTACTTC. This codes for CASSLDISYEQYF. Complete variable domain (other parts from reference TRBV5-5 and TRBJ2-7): DAGVTQSPTHLIKTRGQQVTLRCSPISGHKSVSWYQQVLGQGPQFIFQYYEKEERGRGNFPDRFSARQFPNYSSELNVNALLLGDSALYLCASSLDISYEQYFGPGTRLTVT.

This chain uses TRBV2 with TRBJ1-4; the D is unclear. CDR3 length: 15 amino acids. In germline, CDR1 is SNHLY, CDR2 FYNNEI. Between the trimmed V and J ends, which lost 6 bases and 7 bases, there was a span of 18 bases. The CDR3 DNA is TGTGCCAGCAGCCTATACCCCGGAGGAGGTGAAAAACTGTTTTTT. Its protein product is CASSLYPGGGEKLFF.

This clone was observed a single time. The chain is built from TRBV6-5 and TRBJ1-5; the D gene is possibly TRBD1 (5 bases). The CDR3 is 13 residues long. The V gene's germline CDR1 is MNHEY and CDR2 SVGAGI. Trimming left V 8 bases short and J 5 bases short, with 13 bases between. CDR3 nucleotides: TGTGCCAGCCGATTGACAGTTCATCAGCCCCAGCATTTT. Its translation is CASRLTVHQPQHF.

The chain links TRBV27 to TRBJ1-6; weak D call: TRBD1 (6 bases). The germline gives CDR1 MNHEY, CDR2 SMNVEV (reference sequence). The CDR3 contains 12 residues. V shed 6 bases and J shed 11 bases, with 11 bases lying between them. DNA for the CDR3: TGTGCCAGCAGACAGGGTTGGACACCCCTCCACTTT. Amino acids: CASRQGWTPLHF.

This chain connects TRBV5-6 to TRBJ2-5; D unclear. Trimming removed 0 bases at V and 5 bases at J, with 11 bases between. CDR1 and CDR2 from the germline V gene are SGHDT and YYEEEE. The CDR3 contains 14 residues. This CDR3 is CASSLEGRVETQYF. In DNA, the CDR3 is TGTGCCAGCAGCTTGGAGGGCAGAGTGGAGACCCAGTACTTC. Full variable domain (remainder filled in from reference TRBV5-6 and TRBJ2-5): DAGVTQSPTHLIKTRGQQVTLRCSPKSGHDTVSWYQQALGQGPQFIFQYYEEEERQRGNFPDRFSGHQFPNYSSELNVNALLLGDSALYLCASSLEGRVETQYFGPGTRLLVL.

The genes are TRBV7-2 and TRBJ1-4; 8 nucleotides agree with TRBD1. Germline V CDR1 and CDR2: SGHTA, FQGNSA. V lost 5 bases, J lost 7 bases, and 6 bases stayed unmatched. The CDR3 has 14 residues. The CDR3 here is CASSLTGALEKLFF. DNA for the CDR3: TGTGCCAGCAGCCTGACAGGGGCACTTGAAAAACTGTTTTTT.

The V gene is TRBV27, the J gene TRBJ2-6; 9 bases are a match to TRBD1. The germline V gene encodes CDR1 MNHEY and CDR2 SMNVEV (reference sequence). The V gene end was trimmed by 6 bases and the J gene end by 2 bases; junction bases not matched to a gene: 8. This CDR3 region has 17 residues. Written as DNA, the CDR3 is TGTGCCAGCAGCCGCTCCGGGACAGGGACTGGGGCCAACGTCCTGACTTTC. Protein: CASSRSGTGTGANVLTF.

The CDR3 reads CASSHLLTNTEAFF. CDR3 in DNA: TGTGCCAGCAGTCATTTGCTAACCAACACTGAAGCTTTCTTT. The V and J genes are TRBV28 and TRBJ1-1, with D uncertain. This CDR3 comprises 14 residues. The V gene's germline CDR1 is MDHEN and CDR2 SYDVKM. The V end was cut by 5 bases, the J end by 2 bases, with 12 bases between.

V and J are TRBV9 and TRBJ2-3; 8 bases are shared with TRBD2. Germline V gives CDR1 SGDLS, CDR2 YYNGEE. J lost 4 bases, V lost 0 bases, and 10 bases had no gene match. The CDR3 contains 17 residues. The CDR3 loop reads CASSVDLTGGLSDTQYF. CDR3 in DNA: TGTGCCAGCAGCGTAGATCTCACGGGGGGGCTCTCAGATACGCAGTATTTT.

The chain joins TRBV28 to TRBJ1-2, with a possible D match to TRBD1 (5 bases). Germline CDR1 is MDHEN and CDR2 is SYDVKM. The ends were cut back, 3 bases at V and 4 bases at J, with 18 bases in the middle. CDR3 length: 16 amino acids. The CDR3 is CASSFGGSGGSYGYTF. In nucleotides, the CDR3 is TGTGCCAGCAGTTTCGGGGGGTCCGGTGGATCCTATGGCTACACCTTC.

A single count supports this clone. CDR3 in amino acids: CAISVASGGRLYEQYF. CDR3 DNA: TGTGCCATCAGTGTGGCTTCGGGTGGCAGGCTTTACGAGCAGTACTTC. The chain combines TRBV10-3 with TRBJ2-7; D is uncertain. The V gene's germline CDR1 is ENHRY and CDR2 SYGVKD. Trimming took off 4 bases at V and 4 bases at J, with 20 bases between the two ends. The CDR3 runs to 16 residues.

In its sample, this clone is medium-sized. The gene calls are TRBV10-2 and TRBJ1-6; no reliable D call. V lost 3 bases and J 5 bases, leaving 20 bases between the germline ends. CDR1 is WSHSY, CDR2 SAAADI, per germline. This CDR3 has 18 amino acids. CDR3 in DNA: TGCGCCAGCAGTGATATTCTAGTTATGTCGGAAAATAATTCACCCCTCCACTTT. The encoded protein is CASSDILVMSENNSPLHF.

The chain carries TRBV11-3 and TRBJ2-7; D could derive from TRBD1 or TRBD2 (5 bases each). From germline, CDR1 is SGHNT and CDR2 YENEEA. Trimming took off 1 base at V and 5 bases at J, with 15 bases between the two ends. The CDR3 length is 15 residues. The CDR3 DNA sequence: TGTGCCAGCAGCTTAGGATGGGACCCTAACGACGAGCAGTACTTC. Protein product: CASSLGWDPNDEQYF.

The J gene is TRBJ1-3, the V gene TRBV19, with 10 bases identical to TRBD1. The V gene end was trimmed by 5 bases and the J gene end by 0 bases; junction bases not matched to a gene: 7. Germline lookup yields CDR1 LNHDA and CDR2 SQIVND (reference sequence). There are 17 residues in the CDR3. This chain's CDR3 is CASSRRTGGSSGNTIYF. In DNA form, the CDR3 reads TGTGCCAGTAGTCGGAGGACAGGGGGAAGCTCTGGAAACACCATATATTTT.

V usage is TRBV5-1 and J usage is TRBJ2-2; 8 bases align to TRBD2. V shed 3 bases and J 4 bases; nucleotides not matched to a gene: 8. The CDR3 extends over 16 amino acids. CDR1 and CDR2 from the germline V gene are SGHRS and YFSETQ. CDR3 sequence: CASSYSGGRGTGELFF. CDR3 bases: TGCGCCAGCAGCTATTCGGGGGGGCGAGGCACCGGGGAGCTGTTTTTT.

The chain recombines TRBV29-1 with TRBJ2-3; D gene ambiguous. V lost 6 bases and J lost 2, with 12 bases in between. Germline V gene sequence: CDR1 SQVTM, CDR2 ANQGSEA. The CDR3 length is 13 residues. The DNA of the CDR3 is TGCAGCGTCAGACTTCGGACCACAGATACGCAGTATTTT. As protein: CSVRLRTTDTQYF.

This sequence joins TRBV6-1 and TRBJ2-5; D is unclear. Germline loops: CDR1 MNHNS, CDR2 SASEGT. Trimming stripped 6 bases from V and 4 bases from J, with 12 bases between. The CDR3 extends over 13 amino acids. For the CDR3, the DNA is TGTGCCAGCAGCGGCTATCCTCTAGAGACCCAGTACTTC. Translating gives CASSGYPLETQYF.

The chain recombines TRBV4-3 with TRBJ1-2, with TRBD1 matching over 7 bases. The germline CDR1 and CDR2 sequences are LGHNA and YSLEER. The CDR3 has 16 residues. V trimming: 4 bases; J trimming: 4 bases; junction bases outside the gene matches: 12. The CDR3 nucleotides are TGCGCCAGCAGCCCCGGACAGGAGAGACGCTTCTATGGCTACACCTTC. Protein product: CASSPGQERRFYGYTF.

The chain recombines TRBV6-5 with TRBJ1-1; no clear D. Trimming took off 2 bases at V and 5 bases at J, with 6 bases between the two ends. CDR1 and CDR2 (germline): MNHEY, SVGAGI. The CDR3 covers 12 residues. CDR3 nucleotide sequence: TGTGCCAGCAGTTACGGCGAGACTGAAGCTTTCTTT. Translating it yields CASSYGETEAFF.

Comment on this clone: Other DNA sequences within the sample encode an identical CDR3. The DNA of the CDR3 is TGTGCCAGCTCACCACGTACTGAGGCACCTAACTATGGCTACACCTTC. It specifies CASSPRTEAPNYGYTF. The rearrangement joins TRBV18 to TRBJ1-2; no firm D call. Trimming pared 1 base from V and 0 bases from J, leaving 12 bases between. The CDR3 extends over 16 amino acids. Looked up from germline, CDR1 is KGHSH and CDR2 is LQKENI.

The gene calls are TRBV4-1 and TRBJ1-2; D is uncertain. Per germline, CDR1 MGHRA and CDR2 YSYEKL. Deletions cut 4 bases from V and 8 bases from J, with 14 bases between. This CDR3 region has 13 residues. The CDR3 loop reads CASSPLGGFGYTF. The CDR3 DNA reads TGCGCCAGCAGCCCCTTAGGAGGGTTCGGCTACACCTTC.

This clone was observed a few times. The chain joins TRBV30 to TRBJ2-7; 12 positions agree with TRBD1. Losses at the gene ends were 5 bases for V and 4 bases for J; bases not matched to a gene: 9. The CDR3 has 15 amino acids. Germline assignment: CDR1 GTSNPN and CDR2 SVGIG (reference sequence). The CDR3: CAWLRGQGARYEQYF. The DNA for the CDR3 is TGTGCCTGGCTCAGGGGACAGGGGGCGCGTTACGAGCAGTACTTC.

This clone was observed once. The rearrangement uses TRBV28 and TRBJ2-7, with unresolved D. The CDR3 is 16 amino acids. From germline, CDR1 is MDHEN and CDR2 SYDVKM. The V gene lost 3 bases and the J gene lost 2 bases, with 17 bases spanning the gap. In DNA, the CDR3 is TGTGCCAGCAGTTTCCGGGCGGCCCTACATACCTACGAGCAGTACTTC. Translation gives CASSFRAALHTYEQYF.

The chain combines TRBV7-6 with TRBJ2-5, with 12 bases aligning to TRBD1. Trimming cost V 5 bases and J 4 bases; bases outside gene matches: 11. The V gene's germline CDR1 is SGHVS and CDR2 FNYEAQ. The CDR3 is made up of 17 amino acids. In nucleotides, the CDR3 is TGTGCCAGCAGCCGGACGGGACAGGGGGCGTCTGGAGAGACCCAGTACTTC. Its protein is CASSRTGQGASGETQYF.

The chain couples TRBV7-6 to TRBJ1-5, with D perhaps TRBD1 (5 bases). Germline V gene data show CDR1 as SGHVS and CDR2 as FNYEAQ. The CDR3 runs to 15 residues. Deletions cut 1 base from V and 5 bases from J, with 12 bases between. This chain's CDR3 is CASSLGDGVHQPQHF. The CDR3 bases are TGTGCCAGCAGCTTAGGGGACGGTGTTCATCAGCCCCAGCATTTT.

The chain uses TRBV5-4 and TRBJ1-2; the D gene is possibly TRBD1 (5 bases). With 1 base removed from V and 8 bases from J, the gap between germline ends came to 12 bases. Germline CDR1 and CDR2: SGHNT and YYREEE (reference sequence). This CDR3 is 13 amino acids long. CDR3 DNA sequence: TGTGCCAGCAGCTTGTATGGGGGAGGGGGCTACACCTTC. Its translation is CASSLYGGGGYTF.

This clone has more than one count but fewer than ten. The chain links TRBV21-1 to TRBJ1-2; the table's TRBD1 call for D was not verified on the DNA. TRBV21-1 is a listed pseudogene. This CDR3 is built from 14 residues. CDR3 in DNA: TGTGCCAGCAGTCGCGGACAGGGAAACTATGGCTACACCTTC. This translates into CASSRGQGNYGYTF.

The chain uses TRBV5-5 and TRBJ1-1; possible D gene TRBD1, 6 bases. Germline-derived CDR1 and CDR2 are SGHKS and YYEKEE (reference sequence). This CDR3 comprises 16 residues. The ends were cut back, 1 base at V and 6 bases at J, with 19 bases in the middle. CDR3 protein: CASSLRGTGSRAEAFF. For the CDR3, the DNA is TGTGCCAGCAGCTTGAGAGGTACAGGGTCGAGGGCTGAAGCTTTCTTT.

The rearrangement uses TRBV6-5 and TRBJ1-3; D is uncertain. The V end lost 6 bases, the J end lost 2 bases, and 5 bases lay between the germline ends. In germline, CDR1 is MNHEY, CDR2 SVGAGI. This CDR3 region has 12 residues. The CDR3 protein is CASSLPGNTIYF. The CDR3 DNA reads TGTGCCAGCAGCCTACCTGGAAACACCATATATTTT.